Shown below are 19 T cell receptor beta chains from a single sample sequenced in a study of vaccination and CD4 T cells after COVID-19. Sequenced with the Oncomine TCR Beta short-read assay was DNA taken from cultured CD4+ T cells. TCRdb reprocessed the PCR reads via MiXCR and lists one record per CDR3 protein. The sample records tens of thousands of distinct CDR3 sequences, about 33% being singletons. Time point: late sampling 161 to 241 days after vaccination in a few convalescent patients. Treatment here: roughly ten-day PBMC culture with coronavirus spike peptide pools or control peptides (ViraFEST assay). These receptors have no known antigen. This specimen consisted of CD4+ T cells from blood, cultured in vitro, obtained about 7 months after SARS-CoV-2 vaccination. These receptors came from a human donor who had recovered from COVID-19.

This clonotype was seen a handful of times. The chain is built from TRBV20-1 and TRBJ1-1; D might be TRBD1 (5 bases). V lost 1 base and J 4 bases, leaving 13 bases between the germline ends. There are 14 residues in the CDR3. Per the germline V gene, CDR1 is DFQATT and CDR2 is SNEGSKA (reference sequence). In nucleotides, the CDR3 is TGCAGTGCTAGAGTTCGGGGCCCCAGCACTGAAGCTTTCTTT. Encoded protein: CSARVRGPSTEAFF.

This clonotype has only a few counts. The chain couples TRBV7-2 to TRBJ1-5; unclear D gene. Per the germline V gene, CDR1 is SGHTA and CDR2 is FQGNSA. This CDR3 comprises 15 residues. V dropped 1 base and J dropped 0 bases, with 7 bases sitting between them. The CDR3 DNA is TGTGCCAGCAGCTTAGACAGAAATAGCAATCAGCCCCAGCATTTT. Translating gives CASSLDRNSNQPQHF.

The gene calls are TRBV4-1 and TRBJ2-7; D is unclear. With 4 bases removed from V and 3 bases from J, the gap between germline ends came to 16 bases. Per the germline V gene, CDR1 is MGHRA and CDR2 is YSYEKL. This CDR3 is 15 amino acids long. CDR3 sequence reads: CASSLYWTDNYEQYF. CDR3 sequence (DNA): TGCGCCAGCAGCCTTTATTGGACGGATAACTACGAGCAGTACTTC.

This chain connects TRBV7-6 to TRBJ2-3; unclear D gene. Germline CDR1 and CDR2: SGHVS and FNYEAQ. V was clipped by 6 bases and J by 6 bases, with 13 bases between them. The CDR3 has 13 residues. The CDR3 sequence: CASRPPGGDTQYF. CDR3 coding DNA: TGTGCCAGCAGGCCCCCAGGTGGGGATACGCAGTATTTT.

A word on this clonotype: At one of its ends the junction is not consistent with the germline gene, which may arise from a read error. The genes are TRBV20-1 and TRBJ2-3, with D perhaps assigned TRBD1 or TRBD2 (5 bases each). This CDR3 region has 15 residues. CDR1 DFQATT and CDR2 SNEGSKA come from the germline V gene (reference sequence). The CDR3 protein is CSASWGTMSTDMQYF. The CDR3 DNA reads as TGCAGTGCGTCTTGGGGGACCATGAGCACAGATATGCAGTATTTT.

This clonotype was observed a handful of times. The rearrangement links TRBV24-1 to TRBJ2-3; TRBD2 aligns across 7 bases. Germline CDR1 reads KGHDR; CDR2 reads SFDVKD. Trimming cost V 5 bases and J 0 bases; bases outside gene matches: 19. The CDR3 has 20 amino acids. CDR3 sequence (DNA): TGTGCCACCAGTGGCACCCCCGGGACTACCCCTCGTACCAGCACAGATACGCAGTATTTT. Translated, it gives CATSGTPGTTPRTSTDTQYF.

This clonotype was picked up a small number of times. The J gene is TRBJ2-1, the V gene TRBV7-9; 7 positions agree with TRBD1. Germline values: CDR1 SEHNR, CDR2 FQNEAQ (reference sequence). CDR3 size: 15 residues. V dropped 4 bases and J dropped 2; count of bases not matched to a gene: 5. CDR3 sequence (DNA): TGTGCCAGCAGCTCCGGGACAGTCCCCTACAATGAGCAGTTCTTC. Its translation is CASSSGTVPYNEQFF.

In the case of this clonotype: A much larger clone lies a single base off, so this may be a read error. The CDR3 sequence: CASSTRTDTQHF. DNA for the CDR3: TGTGCCAGCAGTACGAGGACAGATACGCAGCATTTT. This chain joins TRBV11-2 and TRBJ2-3; perhaps TRBD1 as D (6 bases). The J call is uncertain, as TRBJ1-5 better fits the DNA end. CDR3 size: 12 residues. Germline loops: CDR1 SGHAT, CDR2 FQNNGV.

A few counts support this clonotype. V usage is TRBV24-1 and J usage is TRBJ2-2, with 9 bases matching TRBD2. The V segment lost 3 bases and the J segment 4 bases; nucleotides outside the gene matches: 5. Germline V gene sequence: CDR1 KGHDR, CDR2 SFDVKD. The CDR3 covers 16 residues. In nucleotides, the CDR3 is TGTGCCACCAGTGATACAGCGGGAGGAGGCACCGGGGAGCTGTTTTTT. It specifies CATSDTAGGGTGELFF.

This clonotype occurred a few times. Written as DNA, the CDR3 is TGTGCCAGCAGTTATGAACAGGGATGGGAGAACACTGAAGCTTTCTTT. Residues: CASSYEQGWENTEAFF. V is TRBV6-5 and J is TRBJ1-1; tentatively, D is TRBD1 (6 bases). V was shortened by 3 bases and J by 1 base, with 15 bases between the two germline ends. CDR3 length: 16 residues. Germline assignment: CDR1 MNHEY and CDR2 SVGAGI.

This rearrangement joins TRBV7-3 to TRBJ2-1; perhaps TRBD2 as D (6 bases). Trimming pared 5 bases from V and 3 bases from J, leaving 8 bases between. Germline loops: CDR1 SGHTA, CDR2 FQGTGA. This CDR3 has 13 amino acids. Here the CDR3 reads CASSTGSYNEQFF. For the CDR3, the DNA is TGTGCCAGCAGCACCGGGAGCTACAATGAGCAGTTCTTC.

This clonotype was recorded a few times. V is TRBV20-1 and J is TRBJ1-5; D might be TRBD1 (6 bases). Germline CDR1 is DFQATT and CDR2 is SNEGSKA (reference sequence). V was cut by 1 base and J by 5 bases, with 15 bases left in between. The CDR3 is made up of 15 amino acids. CDR3 bases: TGCAGTGCTAGAGTTACGGGGGCGAAATATCAGCCCCAGCATTTT. This encodes CSARVTGAKYQPQHF.

A few counts support this clonotype. This chain uses TRBV6-1 with TRBJ1-6; 8 bases are shared with TRBD1. CDR1 is MNHNS, CDR2 SASEGT, per germline. Trimming at V came to 6 bases and at J to 3 bases, leaving 10 bases not matched to a gene. CDR3 size: 17 residues. The CDR3, as DNA: TGTGCCAGCAGAGCAGTGACAGGGGCGATCTATAATTCACCCCTCCACTTT. The encoded protein is CASRAVTGAIYNSPLHF.

This clonotype has more than one count but fewer than ten. The V gene is TRBV6-2 or TRBV6-3, the J gene TRBJ2-3; tentatively, D is TRBD2 (6 bases). V lost 0 bases and J 0 bases, leaving 7 bases between the germline ends. The CDR3 sequence is 15 residues long. Germline assignment: CDR1 MNHEY and CDR2 SVGEGT. This CDR3 is CASSYSSGSTDTQYF. The DNA for the CDR3 is TGTGCCAGCAGTTACTCGAGCGGGAGCACAGATACGCAGTATTTT.

CDR3 nucleotide sequence: TGTGCCAGCAGCTTAGGGACAGGGTTTATGACTAGCGTGTTCTTC. It encodes CASSLGTGFMTSVFF. The chain combines TRBV7-2 with TRBJ2-1; TRBD1 or TRBD2 may be the D gene (8 bases each). The CDR3 runs to 15 residues. Trimming shortened V by 1 base and J by 15 bases, and 22 bases separated the two germline ends. Germline assignment: CDR1 SGHTA and CDR2 FQGNSA.

This clonotype appeared a few times. The chain recombines TRBV10-3 with TRBJ2-7; D tentatively fits TRBD1 or TRBD2 (5 bases each). The CDR3 is made up of 15 amino acids. Trimming cost V 3 bases and J 0 bases, with 12 bases left between them. Germline lookup yields CDR1 ENHRY and CDR2 SYGVKD. The CDR3 sequence: CAISDGTRSSYEQYF. The CDR3 nucleotides are TGTGCCATCAGTGACGGGACCAGAAGCTCCTACGAGCAGTACTTC.

The table lists this clonotype with a count of one. The chain recombines TRBV5-4 with TRBJ2-5; weak D call: TRBD2 (6 bases). The CDR3 length is 13 residues. Trimming pared 4 bases from V and 4 bases from J, leaving 11 bases between. CDR1 SGHNT and CDR2 YYREEE come from the germline V gene (reference sequence). CDR3 DNA sequence: TGTGCCAGCAGCCCTCCCGGGGGAGAGACCCAGTACTTC. Translating it yields CASSPPGGETQYF.

The chain uses TRBV19 and TRBJ2-3, with D maybe TRBD2 (5 bases). Germline CDR1 reads LNHDA; CDR2 reads SQIVND (reference sequence). V shed 6 bases and J shed 2 bases, with 6 bases lying between them. The CDR3 is 12 amino acids. Here the CDR3 DNA reads TGTGCCAGTAGCGGGGACACAGATACGCAGTATTTT. Its protein product is CASSGDTDTQYF. Full variable domain (missing parts from reference TRBV19 and TRBJ2-3): DGGITQSPKYLFRKEGQNVTLSCEQNLNHDAMYWYRQDPGQGLRLIYYSQIVNDFQKGDIAEGYSVSREKKESFPLTVTSAQKNPTAFYLCASSGDTDTQYFGPGTRLTVL.

Only a few counts were recorded for this clonotype. The chain uses TRBV7-3 and TRBJ1-1; no reliable D call. The CDR3 has 13 amino acids. Trimming left V 1 base short and J 3 bases short, with 6 bases between. Germline V gene data show CDR1 as SGHTA and CDR2 as FQGTGA. CDR3 residues: CASSLNRDTEAFF. The CDR3 DNA is TGTGCCAGCAGCTTAAACAGAGACACTGAAGCTTTCTTT.